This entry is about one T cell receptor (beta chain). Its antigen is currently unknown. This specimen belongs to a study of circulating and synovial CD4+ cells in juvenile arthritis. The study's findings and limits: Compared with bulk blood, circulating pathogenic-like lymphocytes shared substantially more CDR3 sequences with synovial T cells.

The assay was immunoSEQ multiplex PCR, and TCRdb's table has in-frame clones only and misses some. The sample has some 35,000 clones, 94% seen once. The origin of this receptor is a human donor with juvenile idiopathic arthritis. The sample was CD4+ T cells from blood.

CDR3 sequence reads: CASSLALRQGGEQYF. In DNA form, the CDR3 reads TGTGCCAGCAGCTTGGCACTGAGACAGGGAGGCGAGCAGTACTTC. The chain joins TRBV5-4 to TRBJ2-7; maybe TRBD1 (7 bases). The CDR3 has 15 residues. Trimming pared 0 bases from V and 6 bases from J, leaving 16 bases between. Looked up from germline, CDR1 is SGHNT and CDR2 is YYREEE (reference sequence). The full variable domain, completed using reference TRBV5-4 and TRBJ2-7, is ETGVTQSPTHLIKTRGQQVTLRCSSQSGHNTVSWYQQALGQGPQFIFQYYREEENGRGNFPPRFSGLQFPNYSSELNVNALELDDSALYLCASSLALRQGGEQYFGPGTRLTVT.